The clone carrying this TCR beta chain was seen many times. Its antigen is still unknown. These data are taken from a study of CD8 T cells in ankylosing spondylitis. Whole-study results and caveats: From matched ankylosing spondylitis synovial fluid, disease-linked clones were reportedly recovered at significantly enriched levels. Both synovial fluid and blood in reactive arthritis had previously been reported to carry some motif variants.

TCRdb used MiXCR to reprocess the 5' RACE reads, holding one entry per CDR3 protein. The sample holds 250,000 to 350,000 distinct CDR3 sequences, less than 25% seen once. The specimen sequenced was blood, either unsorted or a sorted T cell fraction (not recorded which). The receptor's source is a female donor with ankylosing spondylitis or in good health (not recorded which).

The CDR3, as DNA: TGCAGTGCTAGTAGGACTAGCACCCGCACCACCTCCTACGAGCAGTACTTC. This sequence encodes CSASRTSTRTTSYEQYF. The chain has TRBV20-1 and TRBJ2-7; 8 nucleotides align to TRBD2. V was clipped by 3 bases and J by 0 bases; unmatched bases: 13. This CDR3 region has 17 residues. Germline lookup yields CDR1 DFQATT and CDR2 SNEGSKA (reference sequence).